This entry lists 17 T cell receptor beta chains sequenced from one sample in a study of T cell responses to AZD1222 COVID-19 vaccine. The table came from immunoSEQ multiplex PCR; TCRdb's copy has only in-frame clones and leaves some out. The table records 95,000 to 150,000 clones, 80% to 90% of them present only once. This specimen was peripheral blood, taken on day 0 of AZD1222 vaccination. These receptors were collected from an adult in good health.

The chain employs TRBV29-1 and TRBJ2-7; TRBD1 aligns across 7 bases. Germline V lookup: CDR1 SQVTM, CDR2 ANQGSEA. V lost 5 bases and J lost 2; bases outside the gene matches: 6. The CDR3 is 13 amino acids. CDR3 sequence: CSVLDRDAYEQYF. Here the CDR3 DNA reads TGCAGCGTTCTAGACAGGGACGCCTACGAGCAGTACTTC.

The J gene is TRBJ1-3, the V gene TRBV6-1; perhaps TRBD1 as D (6 bases). V was clipped by 1 base and J by 3 bases, with 13 bases between them. The germline gives CDR1 MNHNS, CDR2 SASEGT. This CDR3 contains 16 residues. The chain's CDR3 is CASSEDRVGFGNTIYF. The CDR3 DNA sequence: TGTGCCAGCAGTGAAGACAGGGTAGGATTTGGAAACACCATATATTTT.

J is TRBJ2-3 and V is TRBV7-2; tentative D call: TRBD2 (6 bases). Trimming cost V 0 bases and J 10 bases, with 20 bases left between them. This CDR3 region has 16 residues. Germline V gene sequence: CDR1 SGHTA, CDR2 FQGNSA. The CDR3 spells CASSLAVASGLRAQYF. The CDR3 DNA reads as TGTGCCAGCAGCTTAGCGGTGGCGTCGGGACTCAGGGCGCAGTATTTT. The complete variable domain, with remaining parts taken from reference TRBV7-2 and TRBJ2-3, reads GAGVSQSPSNKVTEKGKDVELRCDPISGHTALYWYRQSLGQGLEFLIYFQGNSAPDKSGLPSDRFSAERTGGSVSTLTIQRTQQEDSAVYLCASSLAVASGLRAQYFGPGTRLTVL.

The chain uses TRBV5-6 and TRBJ2-5; possible D gene TRBD2, 6 bases. V was clipped by 0 bases and J by 4 bases, with 10 bases between them. Germline V gene sequence: CDR1 SGHDT, CDR2 YYEEEE. The CDR3 totals 14 residues. The CDR3 sequence: CASSLGGVGETQYF. The CDR3 bases are TGTGCCAGCAGCTTGGGCGGGGTTGGAGAGACCCAGTACTTC.

The chain links TRBV3-1 (or the pseudogene TRBV3-2) to TRBJ1-1, with a weak D call TRBD1 (5 bases). With 1 base removed from V and 0 bases from J, the gap between germline ends came to 9 bases. The germline V gene has CDR1 LGHDT and CDR2 YNNKEL (reference sequence). This CDR3 spans 15 amino acids. The CDR3 sequence: CASSQVGGMNTEAFF. CDR3 DNA sequence: TGTGCCAGCAGCCAAGTCGGGGGGATGAACACTGAAGCTTTCTTT.

This rearrangement joins TRBV7-2 to TRBJ2-2; no clear D. The CDR3 is 15 residues long. Germline V CDR1 and CDR2: SGHTA, FQGNSA. The V end was cut by 5 bases, the J end by 3 bases, with 13 bases between. CDR3 DNA: TGTGCCAGCAGCCCCTCCGTTAGGGACACCGGGGAGCTGTTTTTT. Translation: CASSPSVRDTGELFF.

In this sample, this clone turned up once. This rearrangement joins TRBV3-1 (or the pseudogene TRBV3-2) to TRBJ2-7, with D hard to call. The CDR3 sequence is 13 residues long. V lost 3 bases and J 6 bases, leaving 12 bases between the germline ends. Germline CDR1 is LGHDT and CDR2 is YNNKEL (reference sequence). The CDR3 here is CASSQALFGEQYF. CDR3 in DNA: TGTGCCAGCAGCCAGGCCCTATTTGGCGAGCAGTACTTC.

The V call is TRBV5-6, the J call TRBJ1-5, with no clear D. The CDR3 extends over 12 amino acids. Germline values: CDR1 SGHDT, CDR2 YYEEEE. The V gene lost 3 bases and the J gene lost 5 bases, with 6 bases spanning the gap. The CDR3 sequence: CASSSPDQPQHF. The CDR3 DNA is TGTGCCAGCAGCTCGCCCGATCAGCCCCAGCATTTT.

The J gene is TRBJ1-2, the V gene TRBV3-1 (or the pseudogene TRBV3-2), with TRBD1 as a possible D gene (5 bases). The CDR3 spans 15 residues. V dropped 4 bases and J dropped 0 bases, with 12 bases sitting between them. Germline CDR1 and CDR2: LGHDT and YNNKEL (reference sequence). The CDR3 region is CASSLQGTSNYGYTF. CDR3 DNA: TGTGCCAGCAGCCTCCAAGGGACGTCTAACTATGGCTACACCTTC.

The rearrangement joins TRBV28 to TRBJ2-5, with TRBD2 matching over 7 bases. Germline V gene sequence: CDR1 MDHEN, CDR2 SYDVKM. V lost 3 bases, J lost 5 bases, and 6 bases stayed unmatched. This CDR3 has 14 residues. The CDR3 sequence is CASSFSGGVETQYF. The CDR3 DNA reads as TGTGCCAGCAGTTTTTCGGGGGGAGTCGAGACCCAGTACTTC.

In the case of this clone: At the DNA level, this CDR3 is encoded by other sequences in the same sample as well. V gene TRBV19 combines with J gene TRBJ2-1; no clear D gene. Per germline, CDR1 LNHDA and CDR2 SQIVND (reference sequence). The CDR3 loop spans 15 amino acids. The V gene lost 5 bases and the J gene lost 0 bases, with 11 bases spanning the gap. CDR3 amino acids: CASSPDRSSYNEQFF. The CDR3 DNA is TGTGCCAGTAGTCCTGACCGGAGCTCCTACAATGAGCAGTTCTTC.

The chain couples TRBV5-4 to TRBJ2-1; 7 bases match TRBD1. V shed 0 bases, J shed 0 bases, and the junction held 3 bases outside the gene matches. Looked up from germline, CDR1 is SGHNT and CDR2 is YYREEE (reference sequence). The CDR3 has 16 residues. The CDR3 spells CASSLGGGSSYNEQFF. CDR3 nucleotide sequence: TGTGCCAGCAGCTTGGGAGGGGGCAGCTCCTACAATGAGCAGTTCTTC.

V gene TRBV27 combines with J gene TRBJ1-6; the D is unclear. There are 13 residues in the CDR3. The V end lost 3 bases, the J end lost 10 bases, and 10 bases lay between the germline ends. Germline V CDR1 and CDR2: MNHEY, SMNVEV (reference sequence). The CDR3, as DNA: TGTGCCAGCAGTTTTGGCGTGGGGTCACCCCTCCACTTT. Its translation is CASSFGVGSPLHF.

The chain uses TRBV6-5 and TRBJ1-4; TRBD1 aligns across 9 bases. This CDR3 region has 16 residues. V was pared by 4 bases and J by 2 bases, with 5 bases of the junction left unmatched. Looked up from germline, CDR1 is MNHEY and CDR2 is SVGAGI. The chain's CDR3 is CASSSYRGLTNEKLFF. As DNA, the CDR3 is TGTGCCAGCAGTTCCTACAGGGGGCTCACTAATGAAAAACTGTTTTTT.

V gene TRBV7-2 combines with J gene TRBJ2-1, with a possible D match to TRBD2 (6 bases). The germline CDR1 and CDR2 sequences are SGHTA and FQGNSA. The CDR3 length is 15 residues. V lost 7 bases and J lost 2, with 15 bases in between. The CDR3 region is CASTATRTAYNEQFF. In nucleotides, the CDR3 is TGTGCCAGCACTGCGACTAGGACGGCCTACAATGAGCAGTTCTTC.

The sample holds one count of this clone. The chain joins TRBV18 to TRBJ1-3, with D perhaps matching TRBD1 (5 bases). The CDR3 runs 15 residues. CDR1 is KGHSH and CDR2 is LQKENI in the germline V gene. Trimming removed 5 bases at V and 0 bases at J, with 11 bases between. This chain's CDR3 is CASSGTYNSGNTIYF. The CDR3 DNA is TGTGCCAGCTCAGGGACGTACAACTCTGGAAACACCATATATTTT.

The genes are TRBV7-9 and TRBJ2-1, with D maybe TRBD1 (6 bases). V lost 5 bases and J 6 bases, leaving 17 bases between the germline ends. The CDR3 is 15 residues long. Looked up from germline, CDR1 is SEHNR and CDR2 is FQNEAQ (reference sequence). For the CDR3, the DNA is TGTGCCAGCAGCACGAGGTTGGGGGCCGGCAATGAGCAGTTCTTC. It codes for CASSTRLGAGNEQFF.